The 28 T cell receptor beta chains reported below all come from one sample, sequenced in a study of cytomegalovirus exposure and HLA in healthy donors. The PCR employed 60 Vbeta primers together with 13 Jbeta primers. TCRdb's copy holds only in-frame clones and misses some; the assay was immunoSEQ multiplex PCR. The sample has roughly 250,000 clones, about 80% seen once. The sequencing sample was made of PBMCs. Source of these receptors: a girl aged 2 to 9 in good health and CMV-seronegative.

This chain connects TRBV27 to TRBJ1-6; D is unclear. The germline V gene has CDR1 MNHEY and CDR2 SMNVEV (reference sequence). This CDR3 is built from 16 residues. The V and J ends lost 8 bases and 0 bases respectively, with 14 bases between them. The CDR3: CASANRESSYNSPLHF. The CDR3 DNA reads TGTGCCAGCGCAAATCGAGAGAGCTCCTATAATTCACCCCTCCACTTT.

The chain recombines TRBV27 with TRBJ1-1; TRBD1 might be the D (5 bases). CDR3 length: 14 residues. Germline CDR1 is MNHEY and CDR2 is SMNVEV (reference sequence). The V and J ends lost 5 bases and 5 bases respectively, with 15 bases between them. CDR3 amino acids: CASSPSPGVTEAFF. The CDR3 region has the DNA TGTGCCAGCAGTCCCTCCCCGGGGGTTACTGAAGCTTTCTTT.

The chain recombines TRBV4-1 with TRBJ1-5; TRBD1 might be the D (5 bases). Germline-derived CDR1 and CDR2 are MGHRA and YSYEKL. The CDR3 contains 16 residues. The V end lost 0 bases, the J end lost 2 bases, and 11 bases lay between the germline ends. CDR3 DNA: TGCGCCAGCAGCCAAGAGATTTCGACAGGCAATCAGCCCCAGCATTTT. Translated, it gives CASSQEISTGNQPQHF.

The CDR3 DNA is TGTGCCAGTAGTATCTGGACAGGGAGTTCCGGGGAGCTGTTTTTT. It encodes CASSIWTGSSGELFF. This chain connects TRBV19 to TRBJ2-2, with 8 bases that match TRBD1. The germline V gene encodes CDR1 LNHDA and CDR2 SQIVND (reference sequence). The CDR3 sequence is 15 residues long. V trimming: 3 bases; J trimming: 6 bases; junction bases outside the gene matches: 6.

In this sample, this clone turned up once. The genes are TRBV5-5 and TRBJ2-1; D is uncertain. Germline CDR1 SGHKS, CDR2 YYEKEE (reference sequence). V shed 7 bases and J shed 0 bases, with 11 bases lying between them. The CDR3 has 14 amino acids. The CDR3 DNA reads TGTGCCAGCTGGAGCACGCGCTCCTACAATGAGCAGTTCTTC. It yields the protein CASWSTRSYNEQFF.

This CDR3 is CASRKVRREQYF. The CDR3 region has the DNA TGTGCCAGCAGGAAGGTCCGGCGGGAGCAGTACTTC. The chain carries TRBV28 and TRBJ2-7; the D is unclear. V shed 6 bases and J shed 7 bases, with 13 bases lying between them. The CDR3 is 12 amino acids. The germline gives CDR1 MDHEN, CDR2 SYDVKM.

The sample holds one count of this clone. This CDR3 reads CASSLDQRGVQETQYF. The CDR3 DNA reads as TGTGCCAGCAGCTTAGACCAGCGGGGGGTGCAAGAGACCCAGTACTTC. The chain is built from TRBV7-8 and TRBJ2-5; the match to TRBD2 covers 9 bases. The CDR3 covers 16 residues. J lost 2 bases, V lost 1 base, and 5 bases had no gene match. Germline-derived CDR1 and CDR2 are SGHVS and FQNEAQ.

The CDR3 region has the DNA TGTGCCAGCAGCTTGGTTGGTCCGGAAGGGGGTATCGAGCAGTACTTC. Translation gives CASSLVGPEGGIEQYF. The chain has TRBV5-5 and TRBJ2-7; a possible D gene is TRBD1 (6 bases). Germline CDR1 SGHKS, CDR2 YYEKEE (reference sequence). This CDR3 has 16 residues. Trimming cost V 0 bases and J 6 bases, with 19 bases left between them.

This chain uses TRBV5-1 with TRBJ2-7, with 7 bases fitting TRBD1. Germline CDR1 is SGHRS and CDR2 is YFSETQ. V shed 8 bases, J shed 5 bases, and the junction held 13 bases outside the gene matches. CDR3 length equals 14 residues. CDR3 nucleotides: TGCGCCAGTCAGGGGGACCGAGACGGCCACGAGCAGTACTTC. Residues: CASQGDRDGHEQYF.

As for this clone: One end of the junction is discordant with germline, which a read error may explain. V gene TRBV7-9 combines with J gene TRBJ1-1; a possible D gene is TRBD1 (5 bases). Germline V gene sequence: CDR1 SEHNR, CDR2 FQNEAQ (reference sequence). There are 12 residues in the CDR3. The CDR3, as DNA: TGTTCCAGCAGCTTAGCGGCAGGGTCAGCTTTCTTT. Translated, it gives CSSSLAAGSAFF.

The chain has TRBV7-9 and TRBJ2-2, with D possibly TRBD1 on 7 matching bases. Germline V gene lookup returns CDR1 SEHNR and CDR2 FQNEAQ (reference sequence). With 5 bases removed from V and 4 bases from J, the gap between germline ends came to 17 bases. The length of the CDR3 is 16 residues. CDR3 sequence reads: CASSPAGQSLTGELFF. CDR3 nucleotide sequence: TGTGCCAGCAGCCCCGCGGGACAGAGTCTCACCGGGGAGCTGTTTTTT.

This chain links TRBV28 with TRBJ2-2; 9 bases agree with TRBD2. The CDR3 runs to 15 residues. Germline loops: CDR1 MDHEN, CDR2 SYDVKM. J gave up 4 bases and V 4 bases, and 4 bases lay outside the gene matches. Here the CDR3 DNA reads TGTGCCAGCAGTTATGAGCGGGGGGTCACCGGGGAGCTGTTTTTT. As protein: CASSYERGVTGELFF.

This rearrangement joins TRBV6-1 to TRBJ2-1, with TRBD2 identical over 8 bases. CDR3 length: 16 residues. Germline V gene lookup returns CDR1 MNHNS and CDR2 SASEGT. V shed 2 bases and J 7 bases; nucleotides not matched to a gene: 10. The CDR3 region has the DNA TGTGCCAGCAGTGAAAGGCCGGGACTAGGGGTTAATGAGCAGTTCTTC. As protein: CASSERPGLGVNEQFF.

V gene TRBV28 combines with J gene TRBJ2-3; 10 bases line up with TRBD1. From germline, CDR1 is MDHEN and CDR2 SYDVKM. Trimming removed 5 bases from V and 1 base from J; junction bases left unmatched: 3. This CDR3 region has 15 residues. CDR3 nucleotides: TGTGCCAGCAGTCGACAGGGGGCGGGCACAGATACGCAGTATTTT. This encodes CASSRQGAGTDTQYF.

The CDR3 sequence: CSAQGLHNEQFF. In DNA, the CDR3 is TGCAGCGCGCAGGGTCTCCACAATGAGCAGTTCTTC. V usage is TRBV29-1 and J usage is TRBJ2-1; TRBD1 might be the D (5 bases). Trimming took 7 bases from V and 5 from J, leaving 12 bases between them. Germline CDR1 reads SQVTM; CDR2 reads ANQGSEA. The CDR3 sequence is 12 residues long.

The chain employs TRBV13 and TRBJ2-1, with a tentative D call TRBD2 (5 bases). Germline loops: CDR1 PRHDT, CDR2 FYEKMQ (reference sequence). The CDR3 consists of 15 residues. V shed 0 bases and J shed 5 bases, with 11 bases lying between them. For the CDR3, the DNA is TGTGCCAGCAGCTTAGGATGGAGGAGAAACAATGAGCAGTTCTTC. Translation gives CASSLGWRRNNEQFF.

The genes are TRBV28 and TRBJ1-4, with D unresolved. V was pared by 2 bases and J by 5 bases, with 18 bases between. The germline V gene encodes CDR1 MDHEN and CDR2 SYDVKM. The CDR3 is 17 residues long. The CDR3 sequence is CASSLGRGGRENEKLFF. The DNA of the CDR3 is TGTGCCAGCAGTTTAGGGCGAGGTGGTCGGGAAAATGAAAAACTGTTTTTT.

The chain is built from TRBV28 and TRBJ1-3; no clear D. CDR1 and CDR2 (germline): MDHEN, SYDVKM. V lost 3 bases to trimming and J lost 0 bases, with 6 bases between them. CDR3 length: 14 residues. In DNA, the CDR3 is TGTGCCAGCAGTTTTACGGGCTCTGGAAACACCATATATTTT. This sequence encodes CASSFTGSGNTIYF.

Here the CDR3 reads CASSTLLAGAQETQYF. The CDR3 DNA reads TGTGCCAGCAGCACCCTACTAGCGGGGGCCCAAGAGACCCAGTACTTC. The genes are TRBV28 and TRBJ2-5; TRBD2 aligns across 11 bases. Germline V CDR1 and CDR2: MDHEN, SYDVKM. The V segment lost 6 bases and the J segment 1 base; nucleotides outside the gene matches: 7. The CDR3 extends over 16 amino acids. Filled out from reference TRBV28 and TRBJ2-5, the complete variable domain reads DVKVTQSSRYLVKRTGEKVFLECVQDMDHENMFWYRQDPGLGLRLIYFSYDVKMKEKGDIPEGYSVSREKKERFSLILESASTNQTSMYLCASSTLLAGAQETQYFGPGTRLLVL.

This clone was detected once. The V gene is TRBV5-1, the J gene TRBJ2-7, with D perhaps matching TRBD1 (6 bases). Germline V gene data show CDR1 as SGHRS and CDR2 as YFSETQ. The germline V and J ends were trimmed by 1 base and 8 bases, with 19 bases remaining between them. CDR3 length equals 15 residues. In nucleotides, the CDR3 is TGCGCCAGCAGCTTGTCAGGACAGAGTCCACAGAAGCAGTACTTC. This codes for CASSLSGQSPQKQYF.

There are a few counts of this clone. One end of the junction varies from germline; a read error may be responsible. The rearrangement joins TRBV5-1 to TRBJ2-7; maybe TRBD1 (6 bases). This CDR3 has 16 amino acids. Germline V gene sequence: CDR1 SGHRS, CDR2 YFSETQ. The CDR3 region has the DNA TGCGCCAGCGGCTTTGGAGCAACAGGGTTCTCCTACGAGCAGTACTTC. It translates to CASGFGATGFSYEQYF.

As for this clone: A junction end diverges from the germline sequence, so it may reflect a read error. The gene calls are TRBV7-9 and TRBJ1-2; 8 bases agree with TRBD1. This CDR3 is built from 18 residues. Germline CDR1 is SEHNR and CDR2 is FQNEAQ (reference sequence). CDR3 sequence reads: CSSSLVWPGTGPGYGYTF. As DNA, the CDR3 is TGTTCCAGCAGCTTAGTTTGGCCTGGGACAGGCCCTGGGTATGGCTACACCTTC. Based on the CDR3 plus reference TRBV7-9 and TRBJ1-2, the full variable domain is DTGVSQNPRHKITKRGQNVTFRCDPISEHNRLYWYRQTLGQGPEFLTYFQNEAQLEKSRLLSDRFSAERPKGSFSTLEIQRTEQGDSAMYLCSSSLVWPGTGPGYGYTFGSGTRLTVV.

V and J are TRBV4-2 and TRBJ2-1, with TRBD2 matching 14 bases. From germline, CDR1 is LGHNA and CDR2 YNFKEQ. The V segment lost 5 bases and the J segment 4 bases; nucleotides outside the gene matches: 7. CDR3 length: 17 residues. CDR3 nucleotides: TGTGCCAGCAGCTCACGACTAGCGGGGGGGCAATACAATGAGCAGTTCTTC. Translating gives CASSSRLAGGQYNEQFF.

The J gene is TRBJ2-1, the V gene TRBV5-1; D might be TRBD2 (6 bases). The CDR3 runs 13 residues. Trimming took 4 bases from V and 11 from J, leaving 16 bases between them. Germline lookup yields CDR1 SGHRS and CDR2 YFSETQ. This chain's CDR3 is CASSVLGAGQQFF. DNA of the CDR3: TGCGCCAGCAGCGTCCTCGGGGCGGGACAGCAGTTCTTC.

The V gene is TRBV2, the J gene TRBJ2-1; a weak D match, TRBD1 (6 bases). The CDR3 loop spans 17 amino acids. CDR1 SNHLY and CDR2 FYNNEI come from the germline V gene. Trimming left V 4 bases short and J 2 bases short, with 18 bases between. Here the CDR3 reads CASSGVFRDNPYNEQFF. CDR3 coding DNA: TGTGCCAGCAGTGGAGTTTTTAGGGACAACCCCTACAATGAGCAGTTCTTC.

The chain employs TRBV4-1 and TRBJ1-1, with unresolved D. Germline V gene sequence: CDR1 MGHRA, CDR2 YSYEKL. The CDR3 extends over 18 amino acids. Between the trimmed V and J ends, which lost 0 bases and 6 bases, there was a span of 23 bases. CDR3 protein: CASSQDKGSGTVPPEAFF. The CDR3 DNA follows: TGCGCCAGCAGCCAAGATAAAGGATCAGGAACAGTCCCCCCTGAAGCTTTCTTT.

The chain uses TRBV7-8 and TRBJ2-1, with TRBD2 identical over 7 bases. The CDR3 is 14 residues long. Per germline, CDR1 SGHVS and CDR2 FQNEAQ. J gave up 5 bases and V 1 base, and 2 bases lay outside the gene matches. The CDR3 reads CASSLGGLNNEQFF. The CDR3 bases are TGTGCCAGCAGCTTAGGGGGACTAAACAATGAGCAGTTCTTC.

This clone was seen a single time. The chain recombines TRBV2 with TRBJ1-5; tentatively, D is TRBD1 (5 bases). The CDR3 is 12 residues long. V dropped 8 bases and J dropped 3 bases, with 8 bases sitting between them. CDR1 and CDR2 (germline): SNHLY, FYNNEI. CDR3 DNA sequence: TGTGCCAGCGGGGCCCTCAATCAGCCCCAGCATTTT. This gives the protein CASGALNQPQHF.